These 6 T cell receptor beta chains originate from one sample sequenced in a study of OX40 agonist ivuxolimab in advanced cancers. Sequencing used immunoSEQ multiplex PCR; TCRdb keeps in-frame clones, though not all of them. Of 30,000 to 40,000 clones in the sample, about 89% were seen once. The sequences come from CD4+ or CD8+ T cells sorted from blood, collected in a trial of the OX40 agonist ivuxolimab. The source is an adult with an advanced solid tumor such as melanoma, head and neck, liver or kidney cancer.

The sample holds a few counts of this clone. This sequence joins TRBV6-5 and TRBJ2-7; 7 bases align to TRBD1. V lost 2 bases to trimming and J lost 1 base; unmatched junction nucleotides: 5. Germline lookup yields CDR1 MNHEY and CDR2 SVGAGI. The CDR3 is 15 amino acids. The CDR3 region has the DNA TGTGCCAGCAGTTACGTTGTGACAGGGTCCTACGAGCAGTACTTC. It codes for CASSYVVTGSYEQYF.

The V gene is TRBV5-1, the J gene TRBJ2-2, with D tentatively TRBD2 (6 bases). There are 14 residues in the CDR3. V lost 6 bases to trimming and J lost 4 bases, with 13 bases between them. CDR1 and CDR2 from the germline V gene are SGHRS and YFSETQ. CDR3 protein: CASKAFGGTGELFF. The CDR3 DNA reads TGCGCCAGCAAGGCGTTCGGGGGCACCGGGGAGCTGTTTTTT.

The chain couples TRBV2 to TRBJ1-1, with 10 nucleotides matching TRBD1. From germline, CDR1 is SNHLY and CDR2 FYNNEI. This CDR3 has 18 residues. V dropped 6 bases and J dropped 3; count of bases not matched to a gene: 16. In DNA form, the CDR3 reads TGTGCCAGCAGCAACCCCCGGGACAGGGGAGGGGTGTACACTGAAGCTTTCTTT. This gives the protein CASSNPRDRGGVYTEAFF.

CDR3 loop: CASSLERDRAGAFF. The CDR3 nucleotides are TGTGCCAGCAGCTTAGAAAGAGACAGGGCAGGAGCTTTCTTT. The chain carries TRBV11-2 and TRBJ1-1; TRBD1 aligns across 7 bases. The CDR3 consists of 14 residues. V dropped 0 bases and J dropped 10; count of bases not matched to a gene: 8. Germline CDR1 SGHAT, CDR2 FQNNGV.

The J gene is TRBJ2-7, the V gene TRBV6-5; 9 bases agree with TRBD1. Looked up from germline, CDR1 is MNHEY and CDR2 is SVGAGI. The CDR3 has 14 residues. V shed 2 bases and J 6 bases; nucleotides not matched to a gene: 5. The CDR3 spells CASSYPGQGGEQYF. The CDR3 nucleotides are TGTGCCAGCAGTTACCCGGGACAGGGTGGCGAGCAGTACTTC.

The CDR3 loop reads CASSIDRGAHQPQHF. The CDR3, as DNA: TGTGCCAGTAGTATAGATCGAGGGGCCCATCAGCCCCAGCATTTT. The rearrangement uses TRBV19 and TRBJ1-5; D may be TRBD1 (5 bases). This CDR3 spans 15 amino acids. V lost 0 bases, J lost 5 bases, and 11 bases lay in between. In germline, CDR1 is LNHDA, CDR2 SQIVND (reference sequence).